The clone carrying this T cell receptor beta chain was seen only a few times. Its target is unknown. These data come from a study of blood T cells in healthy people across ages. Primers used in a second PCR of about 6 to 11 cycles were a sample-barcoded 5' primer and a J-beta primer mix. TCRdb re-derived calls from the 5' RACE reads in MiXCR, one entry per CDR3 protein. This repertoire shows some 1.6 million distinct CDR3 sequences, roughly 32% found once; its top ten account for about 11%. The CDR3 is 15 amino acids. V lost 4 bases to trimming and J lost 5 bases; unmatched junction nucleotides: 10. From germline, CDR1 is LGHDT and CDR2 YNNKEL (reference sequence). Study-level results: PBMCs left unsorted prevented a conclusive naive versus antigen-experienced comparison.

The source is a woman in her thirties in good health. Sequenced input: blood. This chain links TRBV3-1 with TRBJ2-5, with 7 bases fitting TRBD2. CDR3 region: CASSLASGVKETQYF. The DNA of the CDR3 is TGTGCCAGCAGCCTTGCAAGCGGGGTGAAGGAGACCCAGTACTTC.